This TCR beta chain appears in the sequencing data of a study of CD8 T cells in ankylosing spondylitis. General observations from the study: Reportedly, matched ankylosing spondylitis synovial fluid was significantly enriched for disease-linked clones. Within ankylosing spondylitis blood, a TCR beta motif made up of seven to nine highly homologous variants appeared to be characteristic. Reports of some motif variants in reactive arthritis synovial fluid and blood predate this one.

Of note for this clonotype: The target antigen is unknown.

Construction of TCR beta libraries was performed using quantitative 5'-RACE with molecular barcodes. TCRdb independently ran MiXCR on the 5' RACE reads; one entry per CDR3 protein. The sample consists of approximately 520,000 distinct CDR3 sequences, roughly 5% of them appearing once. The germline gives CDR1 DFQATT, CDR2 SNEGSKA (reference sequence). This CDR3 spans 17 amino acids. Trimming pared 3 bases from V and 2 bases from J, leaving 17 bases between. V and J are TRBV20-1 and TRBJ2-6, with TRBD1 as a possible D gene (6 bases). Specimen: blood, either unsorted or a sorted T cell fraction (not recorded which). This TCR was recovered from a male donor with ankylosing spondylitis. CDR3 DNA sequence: TGCAGTGCTAGGATGGTGGGACAAAAGGCTGGGGCCAACGTCCTGACTTTC. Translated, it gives CSARMVGQKAGANVLTF.